A selection of T cell receptor beta chains follows, all from one sample in a study of blood T cell repertoires in COVID-19. The method was immunoSEQ multiplex PCR; TCRdb's version includes in-frame clones alone and lacks a portion of them. The sample contains some 200,000 clones, 85% to 95% of which appear only once. Sequencing was done on a sample of peripheral blood. Every receptor here comes from a man under 40 with COVID-19, enrolled during active disease. Both conserved end residues are trimmed from each CDR3.

V gene	CDR3 protein
TRBV2	ASSVTNRNTEAF
TRBV7-9	ASSLRTGFLSPLH
TRBV7-9	ASNRQGGTDTQY
TRBV4-2	ASSQKRGGQETQY
TRBV2	ASSYRHLYNSPLH
TRBV29-1	SVRRTSGGAFQETQY
TRBV5-5	ASSPGGGEDSPLH
TRBV6-6	ASSYSPGTVYGYT
TRBV30	ACEQGQSEAF
TRBV15	ATSIRLAGGTDTQY
TRBV7-9	ASSLIPEKLF
TRBV15	ATSRAPGLAGQETQY
TRBV19	ASSIDRRVESPLH
TRBV2	ASRADRAATNEKLF
TRBV7-2	ASSLVGGTRHSPLH
TRBV9	ASSVRQADTEAF
TRBV11-2	ASSLLGLGLAGGPYEQY
TRBV14	ASSPLRANTGELF
TRBV2	ASSGAQGNQPQH
TRBV6-2/TRBV6-3	ASSLWPTGGSGEQY
TRBV15	ATSRDSLGVNEQF
TRBV4-2	ASSQEGGGEAF
TRBV12-3/TRBV12-4	ASSLEGSSPLH
TRBV28	ASSPGTESSYEQY
TRBV29-1	RSGEGPAGT
TRBV7-9	ASSGRTEIYEQY
TRBV9	ASSPTRVPDTEAF
TRBV7-9	ASSWTSSGGAGTQY
TRBV2	ASSPRTGPANVYGYT
TRBV6-5	ATRGLATNEKLF
TRBV9	ASSVVSYNSPLH
TRBV4-1	ASSQTGEYQPQH
TRBV2	ASKGTSGRSEQY
TRBV6-5	ASRAGQGYGYGYT
TRBV20-1	SALQDGYT
TRBV19	ASSTSGGAPTGELF
TRBV27	ASSLLKNTEAF
TRBV14	ASSRTDSSYEQY
TRBV6-1	ASSSFAGGVAEQY
TRBV6-5	ASSPRTGEAYGYT
TRBV5-3	ARSFSGQGLNYGYT
TRBV6-5	ASSSPGTNYGYT
TRBV7-3	ASSFAGGETQY
TRBV4-1	ASSQDWRVYVNTIY